Sequencing of this T cell receptor beta chain was carried out in a study of blood T cell repertoires in COVID-19 (dated by TCRdb to about 2020). Study-wide context: Samples from collaborators originated in the United States, Italy and Spain and spanned both the acute and convalescent phases of COVID-19. The prospective study material was composed of cDNA or gDNA derived from T cells, B-cell-depleted T cells, or PBMCs. The repertoires were made available in a free public database intended to serve as a resource for research on the immune response to SARS-CoV-2. Nearly every sample came with metadata listing a de-identified subject ID, COVID-19 status, age in years and sex. Samples were obtained from the ongoing ImmuneRACE study (first 160 participants) and from approximately 1,200 subjects provided by 6 global collaborators. Deeply sampled blood TCRbeta repertoires from subjects exposed to, actively infected with, or recovered from COVID-19 were included in the dataset. Where HLA class I and class II types were available, the types were taken from metadata supplied by the sample provider, not from assay-based typing.

General findings and caveats noted by the study authors: The amount of clinical and demographic metadata varied by source and participant and was provided uncurated.

TCRbeta CDR3 regions were amplified from genomic DNA by means of the immunoSEQ Assay, a bias-controlled multiplex PCR. Concerning the study's data processing: The number of nucleated cells in each sample was estimated from the amplification of reference gene primers within the assay. To quantify the absolute abundance of each unique TCRbeta CDR3 rearrangement, sequence reads were collapsed and filtered. For each sample, productive Simpson clonality was calculated as the square root of Simpson's diversity index across productive rearrangements. In TCRdb, the immuneACCESS table is reduced to in-frame sequences with V and J assigned. These tables do not hold every clone; where another copy was compared, an unresolved V gene accounts for under half, and the others remain unexplained. V, J and clone size were drawn from that table, and D and trimming were deduced from the DNA. Here the sample has approximately 290,000 clones; about 89% occur a single time. The ten largest clones capture roughly an eighth of the sample.

The collaborating institutions used their own protocols to collect whole blood in K2EDTA tubes. For TCRbeta analysis, collaborators shipped samples in one of three forms: frozen whole blood, isolated PBMCs, or DNA extracted from either of those sample types. A note on this clone: No cognate antigen has been identified for it. No clone much larger than this one lies a single base away; base qualities are absent.

Input material: peripheral blood. This clonotype originated in an older woman with acute or convalescent COVID-19.

DNA sequence: TGTGCCAGCAGGACCGGGACAGGAGATGAAAAACTGTTTTTT. Its protein reads: CASRTGTGDEKLFF. Here the chain combines TRBV2 and TRBJ1-4; TRBD1 lines up with 8 middle nucleotides. V trim: 6 bases; J trim: 6 bases; unmatched bases: 6. There are 14 amino acids in the CDR3, from cysteine to phenylalanine inclusive. Just CDR3 DNA is preserved here, 42 bases in frame from base 1. For CDR1 and CDR2, the germline V gene lists SNHLY and FYNNEI.